This TCR beta chain is from a study of identifying expanded T cells in peripheral blood. Study conclusions and caveats: Technical replicates showed about 1.2 changed clones; approximately two weeks about 16.4; four weeks 19. Variance in clone template counts between approximately two-week samples significantly increased with total template count across all healthy donors.

Some clones are missing from TCRdb's copy, which holds only in-frame ones; the method was immunoSEQ multiplex PCR. The top ten hold around an eighth of the sample, which has 85,000 to 120,000 clones, 88% seen once. The length of the CDR3 is 15 residues. Germline loops: CDR1 SGHTA, CDR2 FQGNSA. The V gene lost 7 bases and the J gene lost 8 bases, with 18 bases spanning the gap. A word on this clone: Its antigen is undetermined.

This receptor was obtained from a person aged 18 to 75 in good health. Specimen: blood. The rearrangement uses TRBV7-2 and TRBJ1-6; unclear D gene. The CDR3, as DNA: TGTGCCAGCATCCTTAGCCCGGGGATAGATTCACCCCTCCACTTT. Amino acid sequence: CASILSPGIDSPLHF.